A selection of T cell receptor beta chains follows, all from one sample in a study of response to subunit inactivated influenza vaccine. From the RT-PCR reads, TCRdb called clonotypes with MiXCR, one entry per CDR3 protein. The sample holds some 600,000 distinct CDR3 sequences; 11% to 15% are singletons and the top ten take roughly 7.2%. The input for sequencing was PBMCs from blood, taken less than 15 days before vaccination. All receptors derive from a man aged 50-60 years who received an inactivated influenza vaccine. Both conserved end residues are part of each CDR3.

v_call cdr3_aa
TRBV7-9 CASSTSPQGNTIYF
TRBV29-1 CSVSILLGTASDTQYF
TRBV5-1 CASSPFSGSGEAFF
TRBV7-2 CASSSIRGQVGTEAFF
TRBV7-2 CASSFTRDSSYEQYF
TRBV28 CASSKGLGGISTDTQYF
TRBV3-1 CASSQDYRNAYEQYF
TRBV7-8 CASSPRTGYTEAFF
TRBV12-5 CASGLDTDTQYF
TRBV9 CASSKDPGLAGETQYF
TRBV2 CASSQGARGSNQPQHF
TRBV10-3 CAFRRDRLETQYF
TRBV6-2/TRBV6-3 CASWPGAYEQFF
TRBV11-1 CASSLGLAGGQNTGELFF
TRBV20-1 CSASGTSGGPTTLKQYF
TRBV6-5 CASSYGLKYQETQYF
TRBV20-1 CSATRAGRGGPEQFF
TRBV28 CASSFPPLTDDSSGHEQYF
TRBV20-1 CSARLAGGRDSEFF